This T cell receptor (beta chain) was sequenced for a study of T cell repertoires in cytomegalovirus infection. Germline loops: CDR1 DFQATT, CDR2 SNEGSKA (reference sequence). The V end lost 6 bases, the J end lost 6 bases, and 18 bases lay between the germline ends. This CDR3 has 15 residues. TCRdb processed the reads anew with MiXCR; each CDR3 protein has one entry. The sample has 200,000 to 300,000 distinct CDR3 sequences; roughly 10% are singletons. J is TRBJ1-6 and V is TRBV20-1, with D possibly TRBD1 on 6 matching bases. Input material: PBMCs. The sequence was collected from a human donor in good health (CMV status not recorded). Some clones in this sample may be carry-over from other donors' samples. The CDR3 DNA follows: TGCAGTGCCCCATCCCGGGACACGACTAATTCACCCCTCCACTTT. This gives the protein CSAPSRDTTNSPLHF.